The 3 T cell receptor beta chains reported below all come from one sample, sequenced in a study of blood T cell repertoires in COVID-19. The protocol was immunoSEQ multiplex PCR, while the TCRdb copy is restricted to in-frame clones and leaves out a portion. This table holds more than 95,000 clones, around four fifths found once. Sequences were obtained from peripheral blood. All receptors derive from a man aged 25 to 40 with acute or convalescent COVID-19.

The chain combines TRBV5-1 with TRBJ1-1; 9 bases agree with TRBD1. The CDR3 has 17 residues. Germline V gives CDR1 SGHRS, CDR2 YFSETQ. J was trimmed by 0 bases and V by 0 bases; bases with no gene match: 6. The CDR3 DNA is TGCGCCAGCAGCTTGGTCCCGGGACAGGGATTGAACACTGAAGCTTTCTTT. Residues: CASSLVPGQGLNTEAFF. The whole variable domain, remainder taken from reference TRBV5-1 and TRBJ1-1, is KAGVTQTPRYLIKTRGQQVTLSCSPISGHRSVSWYQQTPGQGLQFLFEYFSETQRNKGNFPGRFSGRQFSNSRSEMNVSTLELGDSALYLCASSLVPGQGLNTEAFFGQGTRLTVV.

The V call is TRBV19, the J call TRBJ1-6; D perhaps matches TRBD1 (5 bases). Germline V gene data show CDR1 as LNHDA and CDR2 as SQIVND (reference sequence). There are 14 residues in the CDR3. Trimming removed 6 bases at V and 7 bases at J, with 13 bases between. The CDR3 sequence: CASRQGDGNSPLHF. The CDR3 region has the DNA TGTGCCAGTAGGCAGGGTGATGGGAATTCACCCCTCCACTTT.

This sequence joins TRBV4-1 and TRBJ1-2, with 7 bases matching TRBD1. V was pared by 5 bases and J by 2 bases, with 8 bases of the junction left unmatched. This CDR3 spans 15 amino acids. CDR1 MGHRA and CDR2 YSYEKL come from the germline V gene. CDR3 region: CASSAHRQGNYGYTF. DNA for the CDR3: TGCGCCAGCAGCGCCCATCGACAGGGAAACTATGGCTACACCTTC.